Shown below are 15 T cell receptor beta chains from a single sample sequenced in a study of T cell responses to AZD1222 COVID-19 vaccine. Clones were sequenced by immunoSEQ multiplex PCR, and TCRdb holds only the in-frame ones, with some missing. The sample records approximately 160,000 clones, roughly 87% being singletons. The sequencing here drew on peripheral blood, taken on day 0 of AZD1222 vaccination. The receptors were sampled from an adult in good health.

The chain carries TRBV5-6 and TRBJ1-2; 9 nucleotides align to TRBD1. The V gene end was trimmed by 4 bases and the J gene end by 5 bases; junction bases not matched to a gene: 6. CDR3 size: 14 residues. Germline V gene sequence: CDR1 SGHDT, CDR2 YYEEEE. CDR3 nucleotide sequence: TGTGCCAGCAGCGTAGGACAGGGGAAATATGGCTACACCTTC. It codes for CASSVGQGKYGYTF.

This sequence joins TRBV19 and TRBJ2-5; D might be TRBD1 (6 bases). V was cut by 3 bases and J by 5 bases, with 10 bases left in between. The CDR3 length is 13 residues. Germline CDR1 and CDR2: LNHDA and SQIVND (reference sequence). The CDR3 DNA follows: TGTGCCAGTAGTATTACAGGGACGGAGACCCAGTACTTC. Translation gives CASSITGTETQYF. The variable domain in full, with the rest retrieved from reference TRBV19 and TRBJ2-5, is DGGITQSPKYLFRKEGQNVTLSCEQNLNHDAMYWYRQDPGQGLRLIYYSQIVNDFQKGDIAEGYSVSREKKESFPLTVTSAQKNPTAFYLCASSITGTETQYFGPGTRLLVL.

CDR3 coding DNA: TGTGCCAGCAGCCCTTCCCCTCAACAGGGCGGGTCTGGAAACACCATATATTTT. Translation: CASSPSPQQGGSGNTIYF. The V and J genes are TRBV28 and TRBJ1-3, with a tentative D call TRBD1 (6 bases). This CDR3 is built from 18 residues. Germline lookup yields CDR1 MDHEN and CDR2 SYDVKM. Trimming left V 6 bases short and J 1 base short, with 22 bases between. Full variable domain (outside the CDR3, taken from reference TRBV28 and TRBJ1-3): DVKVTQSSRYLVKRTGEKVFLECVQDMDHENMFWYRQDPGLGLRLIYFSYDVKMKEKGDIPEGYSVSREKKERFSLILESASTNQTSMYLCASSPSPQQGGSGNTIYFGEGSWLTVV.

The chain carries TRBV12-3 or TRBV12-4 and TRBJ2-3; D unresolved. V was cut by 5 bases and J by 3 bases, with 3 bases left in between. This CDR3 comprises 11 residues. The CDR3 bases are TGTGCCAGCAGTGCTACAGATACGCAGTATTTT. This gives the protein CASSATDTQYF.

The CDR3 loop reads CSDRPLGLAGLRNEQYF. The CDR3, as DNA: TGCAGCGACCGTCCCCTCGGGCTAGCGGGACTAAGGAACGAGCAGTACTTC. The chain combines TRBV29-1 with TRBJ2-7; 9 bases agree with TRBD2. CDR3 length: 17 residues. CDR1 and CDR2 (germline): SQVTM, ANQGSEA. J lost 5 bases, V lost 7 bases, and 21 bases had no gene match.

This clone was observed once. DNA for the CDR3: TGTGCCTGGAGTAATGGGGAGACCCAGTACTTC. Translation gives CAWSNGETQYF. The chain has TRBV30 and TRBJ2-5, with no clear D. The ends were cut back, 2 bases at V and 5 bases at J, with 6 bases in the middle. Germline-derived CDR1 and CDR2 are GTSNPN and SVGIG (reference sequence). The CDR3 contains 11 residues.

The J gene is TRBJ2-2, the V gene TRBV5-1; 9 bases match TRBD2. Germline V CDR1 and CDR2: SGHRS, YFSETQ. The J segment lost 0 bases and the V segment lost 7 bases, leaving 4 bases of the junction unmatched. The CDR3 length is 15 residues. The CDR3 protein is CASHLAGANTGELFF. In nucleotides, the CDR3 is TGCGCCAGCCATTTAGCGGGGGCGAACACCGGGGAGCTGTTTTTT.

The chain carries TRBV19 and TRBJ1-5; 8 bases are a match to TRBD1. The CDR3 length is 15 residues. The germline gives CDR1 LNHDA, CDR2 SQIVND (reference sequence). V was clipped by 9 bases and J by 2 bases; unmatched bases: 9. The CDR3 DNA reads as TGTGCCAGCTCCTTTTGGGGACAGGGCAATCAGCCCCAGCATTTT. This encodes CASSFWGQGNQPQHF.

This clone was observed a few times. This sequence joins TRBV11-2 and TRBJ2-7; 12 positions match TRBD2. The CDR3 covers 12 residues. Germline CDR1 reads SGHAT; CDR2 reads FQNNGV. The ends lost 4 bases at V and 11 bases at J; junction bases unmatched: 3. DNA for the CDR3: TGTGCCAGCAGCTCAACTAGCGGGAGGAAGTACTTC. Residues: CASSSTSGRKYF.

The V call is TRBV6-5, the J call TRBJ2-1; 12 nucleotides align to TRBD2. V dropped 2 bases and J dropped 8; count of bases not matched to a gene: 4. Per the germline V gene, CDR1 is MNHEY and CDR2 is SVGAGI. The CDR3 is 15 residues long. The CDR3 reads CASSYTTSGSYEQFF. The CDR3 nucleotides read TGTGCCAGCAGTTACACGACTAGCGGGAGTTATGAGCAGTTCTTC.

The chain couples TRBV2 to TRBJ2-7; D assignment may be TRBD1 or TRBD2 (5 bases each). This CDR3 is built from 14 residues. CDR1 is SNHLY, CDR2 FYNNEI, per germline. Trimming left V 2 bases short and J 0 bases short, with 8 bases between. The CDR3 DNA follows: TGTGCCAGCAGTGAATGGGGGAGCTCCTACGAGCAGTACTTC. This translates into CASSEWGSSYEQYF. Looking up the rest from reference TRBV2 and TRBJ2-7 gives the full variable domain: EPEVTQTPSHQVTQMGQEVILRCVPISNHLYFYWYRQILGQKVEFLVSFYNNEISEKSEIFDDQFSVERPDGSNFTLKIRSTKLEDSAMYFCASSEWGSSYEQYFGPGTRLTVT.

The V call is TRBV7-3, the J call TRBJ2-2; D is perhaps TRBD1 or TRBD2 (5 bases each). Germline CDR1 and CDR2: SGHTA and FQGTGA. The CDR3 has 14 residues. Between the trimmed V and J ends, which lost 6 bases and 4 bases, there was a span of 12 bases. The CDR3 nucleotides read TGTGCCAGCAGGGCAGGGAGTTCCACCGGGGAGCTGTTTTTT. Amino acids: CASRAGSSTGELFF.

The chain employs TRBV27 and TRBJ1-2; D perhaps matches TRBD1 (5 bases). Per the germline V gene, CDR1 is MNHEY and CDR2 is SMNVEV (reference sequence). V was cut by 0 bases and J by 1 base, with 6 bases left in between. The CDR3 has 14 amino acids. The CDR3 is CASSLSGLNYGYTF. The CDR3 coding sequence is TGTGCCAGCAGTTTATCGGGGCTTAACTATGGCTACACCTTC.

V is TRBV2 and J is TRBJ1-1; TRBD1 matches 9 bases. Germline CDR1 is SNHLY and CDR2 is FYNNEI. CDR3 size: 14 residues. Trimming cost V 5 bases and J 9 bases; bases outside gene matches: 10. This CDR3 reads CASSPTGGSMKAFF. The CDR3 DNA reads as TGTGCCAGCAGTCCGACAGGGGGTTCAATGAAAGCTTTCTTT.

This chain connects TRBV15 to TRBJ1-1; no clear D gene. Between the trimmed V and J ends, which lost 8 bases and 1 base, there was a span of 23 bases. CDR1 is LNHNV and CDR2 is YYDKDF in the germline V gene (reference sequence). The CDR3 spans 17 residues. In DNA form, the CDR3 reads TGTGCCACCTTTCCCCCCGACTTCCCCGCAAGGAACACTGAAGCTTTCTTT. This translates into CATFPPDFPARNTEAFF. Filled out from reference TRBV15 and TRBJ1-1, the complete variable domain reads DAMVIQNPRYQVTQFGKPVTLSCSQTLNHNVMYWYQQKSSQAPKLLFHYYDKDFNNEADTPDNFQSRRPNTSFCFLDIRSPGLGDTAMYLCATFPPDFPARNTEAFFGQGTRLTVV.